This T cell receptor (beta chain) was identified during a study of technical replicates of blood from several donors. Libraries were prepared by immunoSEQ multiplex PCR; TCRdb keeps only in-frame clonotypes and omits some of them. This repertoire shows tens of thousands of clones, roughly 98% found once; its top ten account for approximately 0.15%. Per the germline V gene, CDR1 is SGHKS and CDR2 is YYEKEE (reference sequence). The CDR3 covers 14 residues. J was trimmed by 6 bases and V by 4 bases; bases with no gene match: 8. The chain uses TRBV5-5 and TRBJ2-7; TRBD1 matches 9 bases. Specimen: T cells isolated from PBMCs. This clonotype was sampled from a human donor in good health. The CDR3 region is CASSRRQGVGEQYF. The CDR3 DNA sequence: TGTGCCAGCAGCCGGCGACAGGGGGTAGGCGAGCAGTACTTC.